Detailed here is one T cell receptor beta chain. The CDR3 covers 14 residues. Per the germline V gene, CDR1 is SGHVS and CDR2 is FQNEAQ. V shed 3 bases and J 2 bases; nucleotides not matched to a gene: 2. This sample was included in a study of cytomegalovirus exposure and HLA in healthy donors. This PCR relied on a set of 60 Vbeta primers and 13 Jbeta primers. Per the authors' pipeline: Later analysis identified around 85 million unique TCR beta chains, about 10 million shared. Using immunoSEQ multiplex PCR, the repertoire was profiled, and TCRdb retains in-frame clones only, with some absent. That table is the source of V, J and clone size, and D and trimming were worked out from the DNA. The sample shows 150,000 to 200,000 clones, and under 6.5% sits with its ten largest clones.

The J gene is TRBJ2-7, the V gene TRBV7-8; 9 nucleotides match TRBD1. This sequence originates from a young man in good health and CMV-seronegative. The sequencing sample was made of PBMCs. The CDR3 protein is CASSLGQGAYEQYF. The CDR3, as DNA: TGTGCCAGCAGCTTGGGACAGGGAGCCTACGAGCAGTACTTC. The complete variable domain, with remaining parts taken from reference TRBV7-8 and TRBJ2-7, reads GAGVSQSPRYKVAKRGQDVALRCDPISGHVSLFWYQQALGQGPEFLTYFQNEAQLDKSGLPSDRFFAERPEGSVSTLKIQRTQQEDSAVYLCASSLGQGAYEQYFGPGTRLTVT.